The clone carrying this T cell receptor (beta chain) was seen only a few times. Antigen specificity is unknown. The junction departs from the called germline gene at one end, perhaps through a read error. The CDR3 length is 12 residues. The source of the sample is a study of beta chain features in type 1 diabetes. Findings and limits, study-wide: In every one of the four CD4+ subsets, TCRB CDR3s were moderately but significantly shorter in Type 1 diabetes patients.

Expressed TCRB transcripts were sequenced because the isolated RNA had all been reverse transcribed beforehand. There were 3.5 million or so reads on average in the naive, central memory and regulatory T cell samples. The data were produced by immunoSEQ multiplex PCR, yet TCRdb's version contains in-frame clones alone and is incomplete. This table holds 300,000 to 450,000 clones, roughly a tenth found once. Sorting of CD4+ naive, central memory, regulatory and stem cell-like memory cells was performed via CD45RO/CCR7/CD25/CD127/CD95/CD27. The specimen was central memory CD4+ T cells from blood. The chain has TRBV23-1 and TRBJ2-1; unclear D gene. TRBV23-1 is known as an ORF, though its function is uncertain. This clonotype was sampled from a man aged 30 to 45 with type 1 diabetes. DNA of the CDR3: TGTGCCAGCAGCCAAGATCGAAGGGAGCAGTTCTTC. It is translated as CASSQDRREQFF.